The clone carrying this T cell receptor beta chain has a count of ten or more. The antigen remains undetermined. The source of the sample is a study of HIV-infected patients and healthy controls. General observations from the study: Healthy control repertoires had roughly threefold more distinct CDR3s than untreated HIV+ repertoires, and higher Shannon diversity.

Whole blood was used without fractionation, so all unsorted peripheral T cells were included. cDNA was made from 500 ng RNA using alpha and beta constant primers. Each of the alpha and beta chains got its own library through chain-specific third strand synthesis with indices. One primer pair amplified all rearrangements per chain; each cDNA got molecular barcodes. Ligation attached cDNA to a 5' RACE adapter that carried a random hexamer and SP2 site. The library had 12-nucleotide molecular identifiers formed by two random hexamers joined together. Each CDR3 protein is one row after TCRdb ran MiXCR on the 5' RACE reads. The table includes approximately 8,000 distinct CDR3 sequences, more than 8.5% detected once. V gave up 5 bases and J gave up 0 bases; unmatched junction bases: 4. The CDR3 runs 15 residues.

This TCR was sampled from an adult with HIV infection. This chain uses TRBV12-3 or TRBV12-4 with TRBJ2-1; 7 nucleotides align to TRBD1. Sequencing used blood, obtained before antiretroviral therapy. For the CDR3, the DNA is TGTGCCAGCAGTCTCCGACAGGGCTCCTACAATGAGCAGTTCTTC. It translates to CASSLRQGSYNEQFF.